These 26 T cell receptor beta chains came from one sample sequenced in a study of T cell repertoires in cytomegalovirus infection. Using its own MiXCR run on the reads, TCRdb lists one record per CDR3 protein. The sample carries about 310,000 distinct CDR3 sequences, roughly a sixth recorded once. Sequencing was carried out using PBMCs. The receptors were gathered from a human donor in good health (CMV status not recorded). Some clones in this sample may be carry-over from other donors' samples.

The chain combines TRBV11-2 with TRBJ2-7, with 7 bases lining up with TRBD1. The CDR3 totals 14 residues. The junction had 3 bases not matched to a gene; V was cut back by 1 base and J by 3 bases. Looked up from germline, CDR1 is SGHAT and CDR2 is FQNNGV. The CDR3: CASSLATGFYEQYF. CDR3 bases: TGTGCCAGCAGCTTAGCGACAGGGTTCTACGAGCAGTACTTC.

This clonotype was found a few times. Given a much more abundant clone one base away, this may be a read error. The rearrangement joins TRBV28 to TRBJ2-7; 9 bases fit TRBD2. Trimming cost V 6 bases and J 0 bases; bases outside gene matches: 6. The CDR3 covers 15 residues. Looked up from germline, CDR1 is MDHEN and CDR2 is SYDVKM. The CDR3 DNA follows: TGTGCCAGCAGACCAGCGGGGGGCAGCTCCTACGAGCAGTACTTC. The encoded protein is CASRPAGGSSYEQYF. Full variable domain (missing parts from reference TRBV28 and TRBJ2-7): DVKVTQSSRYLVKRTGEKVFLECVQDMDHENMFWYRQDPGLGLRLIYFSYDVKMKEKGDIPEGYSVSREKKERFSLILESASTNQTSMYLCASRPAGGSSYEQYFGPGTRLTVT.

This clonotype was counted a few times. The chain carries TRBV27 and TRBJ1-2; 7 positions match TRBD1. J gave up 2 bases and V 6 bases, and 6 bases lay outside the gene matches. The CDR3 contains 14 residues. Germline lookup yields CDR1 MNHEY and CDR2 SMNVEV (reference sequence). CDR3 sequence: CASRTEGGNYGYTF. In DNA form, the CDR3 reads TGTGCCAGCAGAACCGAAGGGGGCAACTATGGCTACACCTTC.

V and J are TRBV7-9 and TRBJ1-2, with D hard to call. Per the germline V gene, CDR1 is SEHNR and CDR2 is FQNEAQ (reference sequence). V was clipped by 2 bases and J by 1 base, with 8 bases between them. The CDR3 contains 14 residues. Here the CDR3 reads CASSLIQSNYGYTF. The CDR3 DNA reads as TGTGCCAGCAGCTTAATACAGAGTAACTATGGCTACACCTTC. Based on the CDR3 plus reference TRBV7-9 and TRBJ1-2, the full variable domain is DTGVSQNPRHKITKRGQNVTFRCDPISEHNRLYWYRQTLGQGPEFLTYFQNEAQLEKSRLLSDRFSAERPKGSFSTLEIQRTEQGDSAMYLCASSLIQSNYGYTFGSGTRLTVV.

V and J are TRBV28 and TRBJ2-7; maybe TRBD2 (5 bases). Germline V CDR1 and CDR2: MDHEN, SYDVKM. Between the trimmed V and J ends, which lost 1 base and 0 bases, there was a span of 16 bases. CDR3 length: 17 amino acids. The CDR3 nucleotides read TGTGCCAGCAGTTTATCAGGATTAATCGGAGGCTCCTACGAGCAGTACTTC. Amino acid sequence: CASSLSGLIGGSYEQYF.

In this sample, this clonotype turned up many times. This chain joins TRBV7-2 and TRBJ1-4; D might be TRBD1 (6 bases). V lost 5 bases to trimming and J lost 8 bases, with 18 bases between them. The CDR3 totals 15 residues. Germline CDR1 reads SGHTA; CDR2 reads FQGNSA. The CDR3: CASSTNRAGEEKLFF. DNA of the CDR3: TGTGCCAGCAGCACGAACAGGGCGGGGGAAGAAAAACTGTTTTTT.

J is TRBJ2-3 and V is TRBV20-1; a weak D match, TRBD2 (5 bases). V lost 4 bases and J 0 bases, leaving 8 bases between the germline ends. CDR1 and CDR2 from the germline V gene are DFQATT and SNEGSKA (reference sequence). CDR3 length: 13 residues. The DNA of the CDR3 is TGCAGTGCTATCTGGGAGAGCACAGATACGCAGTATTTT. Encoded protein: CSAIWESTDTQYF.

The rearrangement uses TRBV7-9 and TRBJ1-4, with D possibly matching TRBD1 (6 bases). Trimming left V 1 base short and J 5 bases short, with 11 bases between. The germline V gene has CDR1 SEHNR and CDR2 FQNEAQ (reference sequence). This CDR3 region has 15 residues. The CDR3 is CASSLGDTVNEKLFF. The CDR3 DNA sequence: TGTGCCAGCAGCTTAGGGGACACAGTAAATGAAAAACTGTTTTTT.

The rearrangement joins TRBV12-3 or TRBV12-4 to TRBJ1-5; D is perhaps TRBD1 (6 bases). The V end lost 8 bases, the J end lost 6 bases, and 14 bases lay between the germline ends. The CDR3 spans 13 residues. The CDR3, as DNA: TGTGCCAGCGCTAGGGGGGCCCTTCAGCCCCAGCATTTT. Protein product: CASARGALQPQHF.

The chain links TRBV20-1 to TRBJ1-2, with TRBD1 as a possible D gene (5 bases). CDR1 is DFQATT and CDR2 is SNEGSKA in the germline V gene (reference sequence). V was shortened by 5 bases and J by 2 bases, with 21 bases between the two germline ends. This CDR3 comprises 16 residues. As DNA, the CDR3 is TGCAGTGCTGCCGACAGACGTAGCTCTATCAACTATGGCTACACCTTC. Amino acid sequence: CSAADRRSSINYGYTF.

This clonotype was recorded once. The chain recombines TRBV2 with TRBJ1-5; no reliable D call. Germline V gene lookup returns CDR1 SNHLY and CDR2 FYNNEI. Trimming pared 1 base from V and 11 bases from J, leaving 12 bases between. The CDR3 extends over 13 amino acids. The CDR3 loop is CASSEVGRGAQHF. CDR3 in DNA: TGTGCCAGCAGTGAAGTCGGGCGGGGAGCCCAGCATTTT.

This clonotype came up many times. This chain links TRBV28 with TRBJ2-7; perhaps TRBD1 as D (5 bases). Germline CDR1 MDHEN, CDR2 SYDVKM. Trimming shortened V by 7 bases and J by 1 base, and 17 bases separated the two germline ends. This CDR3 is 15 amino acids long. CDR3 nucleotide sequence: TGTGCCAGCATCCCCCTTGGGGCTACTTCCTACGAGCAGTACTTC. Amino acid sequence: CASIPLGATSYEQYF.

This clonotype was found many times. The chain couples TRBV20-1 to TRBJ2-5; the D is unclear. V shed 1 base and J shed 9 bases, with 18 bases lying between them. The CDR3 sequence is 14 residues long. Germline V gives CDR1 DFQATT, CDR2 SNEGSKA (reference sequence). CDR3 DNA sequence: TGCAGTGCTAGAGGCGATACTGGCCTGTTAGCCCAGTACTTC. It codes for CSARGDTGLLAQYF.

This clonotype has only a few counts. V and J are TRBV2 and TRBJ2-6; D gene uncertain. The length of the CDR3 is 14 residues. V was trimmed by 4 bases and J by 0 bases, leaving 4 bases between them. The germline V gene has CDR1 SNHLY and CDR2 FYNNEI. In nucleotides, the CDR3 is TGTGCCAGCAGTGCCGACTCTGGGGCCAACGTCCTGACTTTC. Protein sequence: CASSADSGANVLTF.

The V call is TRBV28, the J call TRBJ2-5, with 8 nucleotides matching TRBD2. The CDR3 consists of 16 residues. The germline V gene encodes CDR1 MDHEN and CDR2 SYDVKM. V shed 3 bases, J shed 4 bases, and the junction held 10 bases outside the gene matches. Here the CDR3 reads CASSFRWGLVRETQYF. The CDR3 bases are TGTGCCAGCAGTTTCCGATGGGGACTAGTTAGAGAGACCCAGTACTTC.

The sample holds many counts of this clonotype. The V gene is TRBV20-1, the J gene TRBJ2-3, with D possibly TRBD2 on 6 matching bases. The CDR3 sequence is 14 residues long. The germline V and J ends were trimmed by 5 bases and 5 bases, with 17 bases remaining between them. Germline assignment: CDR1 DFQATT and CDR2 SNEGSKA (reference sequence). CDR3 sequence: CSAVGGAWGDTQYF. The DNA for the CDR3 is TGCAGTGCTGTCGGGGGAGCCTGGGGAGATACGCAGTATTTT.

The chain joins TRBV28 to TRBJ1-2, with 7 nucleotides matching TRBD1. The junction had 6 bases not matched to a gene; V was cut back by 0 bases and J by 8 bases. The CDR3 loop spans 14 amino acids. Germline V lookup: CDR1 MDHEN, CDR2 SYDVKM. CDR3 loop: CASSLWTGPQGYTF. The CDR3 DNA reads as TGTGCCAGCAGTTTATGGACAGGGCCACAGGGCTACACCTTC.

As regards this clonotype: Since a much larger clone is just one base distant, this may be a read error. The rearrangement joins TRBV6-9 to TRBJ2-3, with 7 nucleotides matching TRBD2. Germline-derived CDR1 and CDR2 are MNHGY and SVAAGI. This CDR3 is 16 amino acids long. V shed 7 bases and J 3 bases; nucleotides not matched to a gene: 13. In DNA form, the CDR3 reads TGTGCCAGCAATTACACCGCTAGCGGTCGAACAGATACGCAGTATTTT. Amino acids: CASNYTASGRTDTQYF.

A few counts support this clonotype. This chain links TRBV12-3 or TRBV12-4 with TRBJ1-1; no clear D. The CDR3 covers 13 residues. Trimming left V 6 bases short and J 8 bases short, with 16 bases between. The DNA for the CDR3 is TGTGCCAGCAGCCCAACCGGGAACCACGAAGCTTTCTTT. Translating gives CASSPTGNHEAFF.

The rearrangement joins TRBV18 to TRBJ1-2; D is uncertain. Trimming removed 2 bases at V and 8 bases at J, with 21 bases between. CDR3 length equals 16 residues. The germline V gene encodes CDR1 KGHSH and CDR2 LQKENI. For the CDR3, the DNA is TGTGCCAGCTCACCAGGCAGTTTCCAAGCAGTCGGGGGCTACACCTTC. Protein sequence: CASSPGSFQAVGGYTF.

The V gene is TRBV12-3 or TRBV12-4, the J gene TRBJ2-3; the D gene is possibly TRBD2 (6 bases). Deletions cut 3 bases from V and 2 bases from J, with 15 bases between. CDR3 size: 16 residues. CDR3 DNA: TGTGCCAGCAGTTTTTACCCGGCGGGGCCCACAGATACGCAGTATTTT. This encodes CASSFYPAGPTDTQYF.

The chain couples TRBV18 to TRBJ1-1, with TRBD1 matching 7 bases. CDR3 length: 21 residues. Trimming at V came to 9 bases and at J to 1 base, leaving 29 bases not matched to a gene. CDR1 and CDR2 from the germline V gene are KGHSH and LQKENI. DNA for the CDR3: TGTGCCAGTTCCGGGCAGGGGGGGAATCGAATGTCTTGGGGGTCGAACACTGAAGCTTTCTTT. Protein product: CASSGQGGNRMSWGSNTEAFF.

This clonotype was seen many times. The CDR3 region has the DNA TGTGCCAGCTCAACCGACAGTTACTACAATGAGCAGTTCTTC. Protein: CASSTDSYYNEQFF. The V gene is TRBV12-3 or TRBV12-4, the J gene TRBJ2-1; the D gene is possibly TRBD1 (5 bases). Trimming pared 8 bases from V and 3 bases from J, leaving 14 bases between. This CDR3 is built from 14 residues.

This clonotype was counted a few times. The chain uses TRBV28 and TRBJ1-1; a possible D gene is TRBD1 (5 bases). This CDR3 is 15 amino acids long. In germline, CDR1 is MDHEN, CDR2 SYDVKM. V was shortened by 7 bases and J by 0 bases, with 15 bases between the two germline ends. The CDR3 DNA reads as TGTGCCAGCAATGGGGGAGGATTCATGAACACTGAAGCTTTCTTT. Its protein product is CASNGGGFMNTEAFF.

The chain is built from TRBV7-9 and TRBJ1-6, with D unresolved. Trimming removed 3 bases at V and 7 bases at J, with 13 bases between. Germline V gene lookup returns CDR1 SEHNR and CDR2 FQNEAQ (reference sequence). The CDR3 contains 15 residues. The CDR3 region is CASSLGATWNSPLHF. DNA of the CDR3: TGTGCCAGCAGCTTGGGCGCGACGTGGAATTCACCCCTCCACTTT.

This clonotype appeared a few times. The genes are TRBV7-9 and TRBJ1-1, with a weak D call TRBD1 (6 bases). Germline lookup yields CDR1 SEHNR and CDR2 FQNEAQ (reference sequence). This CDR3 spans 14 amino acids. V was trimmed by 1 base and J by 6 bases, leaving 12 bases between them. The CDR3, as DNA: TGTGCCAGCAGCTTAGGACAGGCTGAGTCTGAAGCTTTCTTT. Residues: CASSLGQAESEAFF.